These T cell receptor beta chains were read from a single sample in a study of blood T cell repertoires in COVID-19. Sequencing was performed with immunoSEQ multiplex PCR; in TCRdb, only in-frame clones are kept and a portion is missing. The sample has fewer than 400,000 clones, roughly 90% seen once; the top ten hold 18%. The sample comprised PBMCs or T cells enriched from blood (not recorded which). Every receptor here comes from a woman in her twenties or thirties who had recovered from COVID-19. CDR3s include the opening cysteine and the closing phenylalanine or tryptophan. The D gene is left open where the match is weak. Clone size, where shown, is once, few, many, or a class for clones that have expanded.

abundance,j_gene,d_gene,v_gene,CDR3aa,CDR3nt
.,TRBJ1-1,TRBD1,TRBV5-6,CASSQIATGPQNTEAFF,TGTGCCAGCAGCCAAATAGCGACAGGGCCCCAGAACACTGAAGCTTTCTTT
.,TRBJ2-3,TRBD2,TRBV4-3,CASSQGYRAGASDTQYF,TGCGCCAGCAGCCAAGGTTATAGGGCGGGAGCGTCAGATACGCAGTATTTT
once,TRBJ1-6,.,TRBV28,CASRDRGNSPLHF,TGTGCCAGCAGGGACAGAGGCAATTCACCCCTCCACTTT
.,TRBJ2-7,TRBD2,TRBV9,CASSSRRGGAREQYF,TGTGCCAGCAGCTCTCGGCGCGGGGGGGCCCGCGAGCAGTACTTC
.,TRBJ1-1,.,TRBV5-6,CASSSITSQFRDTEAFF,TGTGCCAGCAGCTCAATAACGAGCCAATTCCGGGACACTGAAGCTTTCTTT
.,TRBJ1-1,.,TRBV6-5,CASSRDSRGEAFF,TGTGCCAGCAGTCGAGACAGCCGCGGTGAAGCTTTCTTT
.,TRBJ1-6,TRBD1,TRBV9,CASSPRTGNSPLHF,TGTGCCAGCAGCCCTAGGACAGGGAATTCACCCCTCCACTTT
.,TRBJ1-1,.,TRBV28,CASSLGGGFTEAFF,TGTGCCAGCAGTTTGGGGGGGGGTTTCACTGAAGCTTTCTTT
.,TRBJ2-1,.,TRBV11-3,CASSLDPPAEGFF,TGTGCCAGCAGCTTAGATCCGCCAGCCGAGGGGTTCTTC
.,TRBJ1-2,.,TRBV15,CATSTGANYGYTF,TGTGCCACCAGCACCGGGGCTAACTATGGCTACACCTTC
.,TRBJ2-7,.,TRBV4-1,CASSQPNSQDTEQYF,TGCGCCAGCAGCCAACCCAATTCACAGGACACCGAGCAGTACTTC
once,TRBJ2-5,TRBD1,TRBV18,CASSPQQGVETQYF,TGTGCCAGCTCACCCCAACAGGGGGTAGAGACCCAGTACTTC
.,TRBJ2-7,.,TRBV6-5,CASSRTGISEQYF,TGTGCCAGCAGTCGAACAGGGATTAGCGAGCAGTACTTC
.,TRBJ2-1,.,TRBV24-1,CATSTPPGGTYNEQFF,TGTGCCACCAGTACCCCCCCAGGGGGGACCTACAATGAGCAGTTCTTC
.,TRBJ2-1,TRBD2,TRBV29-1,CRCGTSVPNEQFF,TGCAGGTGTGGGACTAGCGTACCCAATGAGCAGTTCTTC
.,TRBJ2-1,TRBD1,TRBV27,CASSFTGGLRRNEQFF,TGTGCCAGCAGTTTCACAGGGGGTCTACGGAGGAATGAGCAGTTCTTC
.,TRBJ1-1,.,TRBV6-5,CASSYEASKAAFF,TGTGCCAGCAGTTATGAGGCCTCTAAGGCAGCTTTCTTT
.,TRBJ2-7,TRBD2,TRBV18,CASSRTSGRAETRYF,TGTGCCAGCTCAAGGACTAGCGGGAGGGCCGAAACGCGGTACTTC
.,TRBJ2-7,TRBD1,TRBV27,CASPFGTGSNEQYF,TGTGCCAGCCCCTTCGGGACAGGGTCCAACGAGCAGTACTTC
.,TRBJ1-1,TRBD1,TRBV3-1/TRBV3-2,CASSPPGQNMNTEAFF,TGTGCCAGCAGCCCACCGGGACAGAACATGAACACTGAAGCTTTCTTT
once,TRBJ1-1,.,TRBV28,CASSLDLAEAFF,TGTGCCAGCAGTTTAGATCTAGCTGAAGCTTTCTTT
.,TRBJ2-5,.,TRBV5-1,CASSSDVDTETQYF,TGCGCCAGCAGCTCGGATGTAGACACAGAGACCCAGTACTTC
once,TRBJ2-5,.,TRBV9,CASSADGGDQYF,TGTGCCAGCAGCGCCGACGGAGGGGACCAGTACTTC
.,TRBJ2-7,.,TRBV7-9,CASSFAPYYEQYF,TGTGCCAGCAGCTTCGCGCCATACTACGAGCAGTACTTC
.,TRBJ1-5,.,TRBV21-1,CASSKARRDSAYHSNQPQHF,TGTGCCAGCAGCAAAGCCCGACGGGACAGCGCCTACCATAGCAATCAGCCCCAGCATTTT
.,TRBJ2-7,.,TRBV9,CASSPGQINYEQYF,TGTGCCAGCAGCCCCGGACAGATCAACTACGAGCAGTACTTC
.,TRBJ2-6,TRBD1,TRBV7-8,CASSSQTGTASSGANVLTF,TGTGCCAGCAGCTCACAAACCGGGACAGCGAGCTCTGGGGCCAACGTCCTGACTTTC
.,TRBJ1-2,TRBD1,TRBV3-1/TRBV3-2,CASSSSGQAIFYGYTF,TGTGCCAGCAGCTCTTCGGGACAGGCAATATTCTATGGCTACACCTTC
once,TRBJ1-2,.,TRBV2,CASTEQGQAYGYTF,TGTGCCAGCACCGAACAGGGCCAAGCCTATGGCTACACCTTC